The following is a TCR beta chain sequence with its context. Its matching antigen is unknown. Diagnosis of hyperthyroidism was new in patients aged 18 to 65, and its duration was under 2 months. Patients with uncontrolled infections, other autoimmune diseases, pregnancy or lactation were excluded. RNA transcripts provided the source from which TCR beta CDR3 regions were amplified. RT-PCR in the first round (using the HTBI primer set) targeted the TCR CDR3. One entry per CDR3 protein, called by TCRdb with MiXCR from the multiplex PCR reads. Of hundreds of thousands of distinct CDR3 sequences in the sample, around 42% are singletons; the top ten hold roughly 8.2%. The data were taken from a study of T cells in Graves' hyperthyroidism and ophthalmopathy. Study results and limitations: For ophthalmopathy, model prediction preceded onset by a median roughly 6.5 months. The blood repertoire included most of the expanded thyroid clonotypes above 0.001.

Germline CDR1 is SGDLS and CDR2 is YYNGEE. The CDR3 is made up of 16 amino acids. The V gene end was trimmed by 6 bases and the J gene end by 2 bases; junction bases not matched to a gene: 9. The source material was peripheral blood or thyroid tissue (not recorded which). This chain links TRBV9 with TRBJ1-5, with 9 positions matching TRBD1. The clonotype originates from a woman between 18 and 29 years old with Graves' hyperthyroidism. In nucleotides, the CDR3 is TGTGCCAGCACTGGGACCTGGACAGGGGGCAATCAGCCCCAGCATTTT. It is translated as CASTGTWTGGNQPQHF.